Detailed here is one TCR beta chain. This record comes from a study of cytomegalovirus exposure and HLA in healthy donors. Primers: 60 Vbeta forward and 13 Jbeta reverse. Repertoires were generated with immunoSEQ multiplex PCR, while TCRdb's copy carries only in-frame clones and drops some. The profile covers approximately 250,000 clones, with around 80% appearing a single time and about 0.5% taken by the ten largest. The receptor comes from a boy younger than 18 in good health and CMV-seronegative. Specimen: PBMCs.

CDR3 residues: CASSLIGLAGVAGANVLTF. The CDR3 DNA reads TGTGCCAGCAGCTTAATAGGACTAGCGGGGGTCGCCGGGGCCAACGTCCTGACTTTC. The rearrangement uses TRBV9 and TRBJ2-6, with 13 bases fitting TRBD2. J lost 4 bases, V lost 4 bases, and 11 bases had no gene match. The V gene's germline CDR1 is SGDLS and CDR2 YYNGEE. This CDR3 region has 19 residues.